The next 17 T cell receptor beta chains were all read from a single sample in a study of identifying expanded T cells in peripheral blood. Sequencing was performed with immunoSEQ multiplex PCR; in TCRdb, only in-frame clones are kept and a portion is missing. The sample carries roughly 84,000 clones, 70% to 90% recorded once. The sample taken for sequencing was blood. These receptor sequences come from a person between 18 and 75 years old in good health.

V and J are TRBV5-1 and TRBJ2-1; 10 nucleotides agree with TRBD2. Germline CDR1 and CDR2: SGHRS and YFSETQ. V gave up 4 bases and J gave up 3 bases; unmatched junction bases: 4. The CDR3 extends over 15 amino acids. CDR3 region: CASSTASGGYNEQFF. The CDR3 DNA follows: TGCGCCAGCAGCACTGCTAGCGGGGGCTACAATGAGCAGTTCTTC.

The chain combines TRBV14 with TRBJ1-1; 8 nucleotides agree with TRBD1. V lost 1 base to trimming and J lost 7 bases; unmatched junction nucleotides: 17. The CDR3 has 18 amino acids. Per germline, CDR1 SGHDN and CDR2 FVKESK. The CDR3 bases are TGTGCCAGCAGCCAAGTATTAAGGACAGGGAAAAGCCCGAGTGAAGCTTTCTTT. Amino acid sequence: CASSQVLRTGKSPSEAFF.

The J gene is TRBJ2-7, the V gene TRBV2; TRBD1 might be the D (8 bases). This CDR3 spans 13 amino acids. Germline-derived CDR1 and CDR2 are SNHLY and FYNNEI. V was clipped by 8 bases and J by 2 bases, with 13 bases between them. DNA of the CDR3: TGTGCCAGCGGGGGGGACAGGCCCTACGAGCAGTACTTC. This sequence encodes CASGGDRPYEQYF.

This clone was picked up a small number of times. The V call is TRBV7-9, the J call TRBJ2-7; maybe TRBD2 (5 bases). Germline V CDR1 and CDR2: SEHNR, FQNEAQ (reference sequence). The V end lost 0 bases, the J end lost 6 bases, and 6 bases lay between the germline ends. The CDR3 extends over 12 amino acids. CDR3 in DNA: TGTGCCAGCAGCTTAGCTCGGGGCGAGCAGTACTTC. Translated, it gives CASSLARGEQYF.

CDR3 loop: CATSDRENTEAFF. In DNA, the CDR3 is TGTGCCACCTCGGACAGGGAGAACACTGAAGCTTTCTTT. The chain is built from TRBV11-3 and TRBJ1-1, with 8 nucleotides matching TRBD1. The CDR3 loop spans 13 amino acids. From germline, CDR1 is SGHNT and CDR2 YENEEA. V dropped 10 bases and J dropped 1; count of bases not matched to a gene: 5. The variable domain in full, completed from reference TRBV11-3 and TRBJ1-1, reads EAGVVQSPRYKIIEKKQPVAFWCNPISGHNTLYWYLQNLGQGPELLIRYENEEAVDDSQLPKDRFSAERLKGVDSTLKIQPAELGDSAVYLCATSDRENTEAFFGQGTRLTVV.

The chain employs TRBV11-1 and TRBJ2-7; the match to TRBD1 covers 8 bases. Germline V gene lookup returns CDR1 SGHAT and CDR2 FQDESV (reference sequence). This CDR3 spans 11 amino acids. V trimming: 8 bases; J trimming: 3 bases; junction bases outside the gene matches: 0. CDR3 loop: CASGTGYEQYF. DNA of the CDR3: TGTGCCAGCGGGACAGGCTACGAGCAGTACTTC.

The chain uses TRBV29-1 and TRBJ1-2, with D possibly being TRBD1 (5 bases). Trimming removed 7 bases at V and 4 bases at J, with 16 bases between. Germline loops: CDR1 SQVTM, CDR2 ANQGSEA. The CDR3 spans 13 residues. DNA of the CDR3: TGCAGCGCGGGCGGGGGAGAATCCTATGGCTACACCTTC. As protein: CSAGGGESYGYTF. The full variable domain, rest sourced from reference TRBV29-1 and TRBJ1-2, is SAVISQKPSRDICQRGTSLTIQCQVDSQVTMMFWYRQQPGQSLTLIATANQGSEATYESGFVIDKFPISRPNLTFSTLTVSNMSPEDSSIYLCSAGGGESYGYTFGSGTRLTVV.

The chain is built from TRBV7-2 and TRBJ2-5; D unresolved. Trimming shortened V by 1 base and J by 5 bases, and 14 bases separated the two germline ends. This CDR3 region has 15 residues. Germline CDR1 SGHTA, CDR2 FQGNSA. The DNA of the CDR3 is TGTGCCAGCAGCTTAGTATCTGGCCACGGGGAGACCCAGTACTTC. This gives the protein CASSLVSGHGETQYF.

The V gene is TRBV18, the J gene TRBJ2-7, with TRBD1 matching 8 bases. The CDR3 loop spans 14 amino acids. Trimming took 3 bases from V and 5 from J; bases not matched to a gene: 6. Germline CDR1 reads KGHSH; CDR2 reads LQKENI. Here the CDR3 DNA reads TGTGCCAGCTCACCCGGACAGGGTTCCCACGAGCAGTACTTC. Its translation is CASSPGQGSHEQYF.

The chain uses TRBV19 and TRBJ1-5; D unresolved. Germline assignment: CDR1 LNHDA and CDR2 SQIVND (reference sequence). The CDR3 is 15 residues long. V lost 3 bases to trimming and J lost 4 bases, with 13 bases between them. The chain's CDR3 is CASSMWAGVNQPQHF. DNA for the CDR3: TGTGCCAGTAGTATGTGGGCGGGAGTAAATCAGCCCCAGCATTTT.

The rearrangement joins TRBV6-4 to TRBJ2-2; TRBD2 is a possible D gene (6 bases). V lost 0 bases, J lost 0 bases, and 11 bases lay in between. CDR3 length: 17 amino acids. Germline CDR1 is MRHNA and CDR2 is SNTAGT. The CDR3 loop is CASSDSRGRANTGELFF. CDR3 in DNA: TGTGCCAGCAGTGACTCGCGGGGCAGGGCGAACACCGGGGAGCTGTTTTTT.

V is TRBV7-6 and J is TRBJ2-3; D gene unclear. V lost 5 bases, J lost 1 base, and 7 bases lay in between. This CDR3 is 13 amino acids long. CDR1 is SGHVS, CDR2 FNYEAQ, per germline. The CDR3 DNA reads as TGTGCCAGCAGCCCGCCCGGCACAGATACGCAGTATTTT. Translating it yields CASSPPGTDTQYF.

This clone was picked up one time. The chain carries TRBV12-5 and TRBJ2-2; a possible D gene is TRBD2 (6 bases). In germline, CDR1 is LGHNT, CDR2 FRNRAP. This CDR3 has 15 residues. Between the trimmed V and J ends, which lost 2 bases and 3 bases, there was a span of 10 bases. CDR3 nucleotides: TGTGCTAGTGGTTTGTATTGGGGGGACACCGGGGAGCTGTTTTTT. Encoded protein: CASGLYWGDTGELFF.

This sequence joins TRBV18 and TRBJ1-5; D remains ambiguous. V lost 0 bases and J 1 base, leaving 10 bases between the germline ends. CDR3 size: 16 residues. Germline loops: CDR1 KGHSH, CDR2 LQKENI. As DNA, the CDR3 is TGTGCCAGCTCACCACCTGGAGGATCCAGCAATCAGCCCCAGCATTTT. This encodes CASSPPGGSSNQPQHF.

The chain links TRBV21-1 to TRBJ1-1; TRBD1, the table's D call, was not compared with the DNA. TRBV21-1 is a pseudogene. The CDR3 runs 16 residues. CDR3 sequence reads: CASSKALRGSNTEAFF. For the CDR3, the DNA is TGTGCCAGCAGCAAAGCGCTCAGGGGCTCGAACACTGAAGCTTTCTTT.

This chain uses TRBV10-3 with TRBJ2-7; perhaps D is TRBD1 or TRBD2 (5 bases each). The germline V and J ends were trimmed by 2 bases and 9 bases, with 14 bases remaining between them. The germline gives CDR1 ENHRY, CDR2 SYGVKD. The CDR3 contains 13 residues. CDR3 region: CAISENTGTGQYF. The CDR3 region has the DNA TGTGCCATCAGTGAGAACACCGGGACCGGGCAGTACTTC.

This clone was counted a single time. The chain recombines TRBV28 with TRBJ1-5; possibly TRBD1 for D (6 bases). In germline, CDR1 is MDHEN, CDR2 SYDVKM. The CDR3 consists of 15 residues. The ends were cut back, 6 bases at V and 4 bases at J, with 16 bases in the middle. The CDR3 nucleotides are TGTGCCAGCAGCCTCGGGGGGGCAACGAATCAGCCCCAGCATTTT. Translation gives CASSLGGATNQPQHF. Full variable domain (missing parts from reference TRBV28 and TRBJ1-5): DVKVTQSSRYLVKRTGEKVFLECVQDMDHENMFWYRQDPGLGLRLIYFSYDVKMKEKGDIPEGYSVSREKKERFSLILESASTNQTSMYLCASSLGGATNQPQHFGDGTRLSIL.